This T cell receptor (beta chain) was sequenced during a study of shared clonotypes between healthy human individuals. Study results and caveats: Sequencing depth was predicted to influence how clonotypes are shared among donors.

Running of the assay took place at deep level. In the study's own analysis: ImmunoSEQ sequences covered only the junction and lacked quality scores; filtering therefore differed. This table comes from immunoSEQ multiplex PCR, and its TCRdb copy is limited to in-frame clones, with some not included. The V and J calls and clone size are taken from that table; D and trimming were inferred from the DNA. The top ten hold 0.36% of the sample, which has fewer than 1.8 million clones, just under 99% seen once. A note on this clone: Its cognate antigen is unknown. Within the sample, other DNA sequences also encode this same CDR3.

Source material: naive CD4+ T cells sorted from blood. Specified subset: CD45RA+ positively selected. This sequence was found in a man aged 25-45 years in good health.

This CDR3 is CASSPTGNTEAFF. CDR3 DNA: TGTGCCAGCAGCCCGACAGGGAACACTGAAGCTTTCTTT. The rearrangement links TRBV7-3 to TRBJ1-1, with TRBD1 as a possible D gene (6 bases). The CDR3 extends over 13 amino acids. Germline V CDR1 and CDR2: SGHTA, FQGTGA. V was cut by 5 bases and J by 1 base, with 8 bases left in between.